Presented here are 8 T cell receptor beta chains from one specimen sequenced in a study of STAT5B mutations in CD4+ large granular lymphocyte leukemia. The method was immunoSEQ multiplex PCR; TCRdb's version includes in-frame clones alone and lacks a portion of them. The sample comprises tens of thousands of clones, 70% of which are singletons, and less than 2% rests with the top ten. Input material: CD4+ T cells from blood buffy coats. The receptor set was obtained from a human donor in good health.

This clone has a handful of counts. The V and J genes are TRBV15 and TRBJ2-3, with D uncertain. Per germline, CDR1 LNHNV and CDR2 YYDKDF (reference sequence). This CDR3 is built from 14 residues. With 0 bases removed from V and 6 bases from J, the gap between germline ends came to 10 bases. The CDR3 bases are TGTGCCACCAGCAGAGATCGGCACGCCGATACGCAGTATTTT. This sequence encodes CATSRDRHADTQYF.

This clone was seen only once. V is TRBV19 and J is TRBJ1-5; maybe TRBD1 (5 bases). With 7 bases removed from V and 2 bases from J, the gap between germline ends came to 18 bases. Germline V gene sequence: CDR1 LNHDA, CDR2 SQIVND (reference sequence). The CDR3 consists of 16 residues. CDR3 nucleotides: TGTGCCAGTAACATGGTCCAGGGTAGGGGCAATCAGCCCCAGCATTTT. It specifies CASNMVQGRGNQPQHF.

The rearrangement uses TRBV9 and TRBJ2-1; D is ambiguous. The CDR3 has 14 amino acids. Trimming took 4 bases from V and 9 from J, leaving 17 bases between them. The germline gives CDR1 SGDLS, CDR2 YYNGEE. In DNA, the CDR3 is TGTGCCAGCAGCTTTGGGTCCTCCCCCGGTGAGCAGTTCTTC. Protein: CASSFGSSPGEQFF. The whole variable domain, filled in from reference TRBV9 and TRBJ2-1, reads DSGVTQTPKHLITATGQRVTLRCSPRSGDLSVYWYQQSLDQGLQFLIQYYNGEERAKGNILERFSAQQFPDLHSELNLSSLELGDSALYFCASSFGSSPGEQFFGPGTRLTVL.

The chain combines TRBV7-9 with TRBJ2-3; D might be TRBD1 (5 bases). Trimming shortened V by 1 base and J by 3 bases, and 8 bases separated the two germline ends. Per germline, CDR1 SEHNR and CDR2 FQNEAQ (reference sequence). The CDR3 length is 14 residues. Here the CDR3 reads CASSLGGRTDTQYF. DNA for the CDR3: TGTGCCAGCAGCTTAGGGGGCAGAACAGATACGCAGTATTTT. Complete variable domain (other parts from reference TRBV7-9 and TRBJ2-3): DTGVSQNPRHKITKRGQNVTFRCDPISEHNRLYWYRQTLGQGPEFLTYFQNEAQLEKSRLLSDRFSAERPKGSFSTLEIQRTEQGDSAMYLCASSLGGRTDTQYFGPGTRLTVL.

The CDR3: CASSLGTGPEALHF. CDR3 DNA sequence: TGTGCCAGCTCACTGGGGACAGGGCCAGAGGCCCTCCACTTT. The chain combines TRBV18 with TRBJ1-6; 9 bases are shared with TRBD1. V lost 4 bases to trimming and J lost 14 bases; unmatched junction nucleotides: 9. Per the germline V gene, CDR1 is KGHSH and CDR2 is LQKENI. This CDR3 comprises 14 residues.

This clone has only one observation. The rearrangement links TRBV15 to TRBJ1-2; TRBD1 aligns across 8 bases. The CDR3 length is 17 residues. The germline V gene encodes CDR1 LNHNV and CDR2 YYDKDF (reference sequence). V shed 3 bases and J 1 base; nucleotides not matched to a gene: 10. The CDR3 DNA follows: TGTGCCACCAGCAGTAGCCTTGGACAGGGAAATAACTATGGCTACACCTTC. It yields the protein CATSSSLGQGNNYGYTF.

The chain combines TRBV7-9 with TRBJ2-7; maybe TRBD1 (5 bases). Trimming pared 4 bases from V and 9 bases from J, leaving 19 bases between. CDR1 and CDR2 from the germline V gene are SEHNR and FQNEAQ (reference sequence). The CDR3 has 14 residues. The CDR3 DNA reads TGTGCCAGCAGCTCCACAGGCCCCACAGGCACGCAGTACGTC. Protein: CASSSTGPTGTQYV.

CDR3 sequence: CASSYVGDGGETQYF. As DNA, the CDR3 is TGTGCCAGCAGTTACGTGGGCGACGGGGGGGAGACCCAGTACTTC. The V and J genes are TRBV6-6 and TRBJ2-5; 7 bases line up with TRBD2. CDR3 length equals 15 residues. Per the germline V gene, CDR1 is MNHNY and CDR2 is SVGAGI (reference sequence). With V trimmed by 2 bases and J by 5 bases, 8 bases remained unmatched.